This is a list of T cell receptor beta chains from one sample in a study of blood T cell repertoires in COVID-19. Libraries were prepared by immunoSEQ multiplex PCR; TCRdb keeps only in-frame clonotypes and omits some of them. The sample has roughly 160,000 clones, about 86% seen once; the top ten hold 5.5% to 7%. The sample was peripheral blood. These receptor sequences come from a man aged 45-60 years with active or convalescent COVID-19. The CDR3 runs from the conserved cysteine through the conserved F or W. The D gene is left open where the match is weak. For some rows the clone size is stated as once, few or many, or as a class when expanded; others skip it.

TRBV6-1	NA	15	TRBD1	TRBJ2-7	TGTGCCAGCAGTGATCCGGGACAGGGGGCCTACGAGCAGTACTTC	CASSDPGQGAYEQYF
TRBV5-1	NA	14	TRBD1	TRBJ1-6	TGCGCCAGCAGCCCAGACAGGGGGAATTCACCCCTCCACTTT	CASSPDRGNSPLHF
TRBV5-8	NA	16	TRBD1	TRBJ2-7	TGTGCCAGCAGCGATTACAGGGGGGCGCGGACCTACGAGCAGTACTTC	CASSDYRGARTYEQYF
TRBV24-1	NA	18	TRBD1	TRBJ2-1	TGTGCCACCAGTGATCCTCGGACAGGGGGGAACTCCTACAATGAGCAGTTCTTC	CATSDPRTGGNSYNEQFF
TRBV14	once	18	NA	TRBJ2-3	TGTGCCAGCAGCCAAGATGGACGCCTAGCAATTAAGACAGATACGCAGTATTTT	CASSQDGRLAIKTDTQYF
TRBV6-4	NA	14	TRBD1	TRBJ2-2	TGTGCCAGCAGTGGGACAGGGGACACCGGGGAGCTGTTTTTT	CASSGTGDTGELFF
TRBV3-1/TRBV3-2	once	14	TRBD1	TRBJ1-2	TGTGCCAGCAGCCAAGCGGGACAGGGTGGTGGCTACACCTTC	CASSQAGQGGGYTF
TRBV2	NA	15	NA	TRBJ1-6	TGTGCCAGCAGCGTTACCGTGTCGGGTAATTCACCCCTCCACTTT	CASSVTVSGNSPLHF
TRBV11-3	NA	16	TRBD1	TRBJ2-2	TGTGCCAGCAGCGCGAGGACAGGGGTTGGGGCCGGGGAGCTGTTTTTT	CASSARTGVGAGELFF
TRBV9	NA	14	NA	TRBJ1-3	TGTGCCAGCAGCGTATCCTACTCTGGAAACACCATATATTTT	CASSVSYSGNTIYF
TRBV19	NA	16	TRBD2	TRBJ2-2	TGTGCCAGTAGTGCGAAGAGCGGGGGCTACACCGGGGAGCTGTTTTTT	CASSAKSGGYTGELFF
TRBV3-1/TRBV3-2	NA	14	TRBD2	TRBJ2-3	TGTGCCAGCAGCCAGCGGGAGTGCTCAGATACGCAGTATTTT	CASSQRECSDTQYF
TRBV28	NA	11	NA	TRBJ2-5	TGTGCCAGCAGCATGCAAGAGACCCAGTACTTC	CASSMQETQYF
TRBV7-2	NA	18	TRBD2	TRBJ2-3	TGTGCCAGCAGCTTAGGTATTCGCGGACTAGCGGGCACAGATACGCAGTATTTT	CASSLGIRGLAGTDTQYF
TRBV5-1	NA	15	TRBD1	TRBJ1-1	TGCGCCAGCAGCTCGGGGACAGGCGAGAACACTGAAGCTTTCTTT	CASSSGTGENTEAFF
TRBV24-1	once	15	TRBD1	TRBJ1-2	TGTGCCACCAGTGAGTCCGGGACAGCGGAGGGTGGCTACACCTTC	CATSESGTAEGGYTF
TRBV27	once	17	TRBD2	TRBJ2-7	TGTGCCAGCAGTCTCCGGCGGGGGGCGGGCACCAAACACGAGCAGTACTTC	CASSLRRGAGTKHEQYF
TRBV5-6	NA	13	NA	TRBJ1-2	TGTGCCAGCAGCTTCCGACGGGTGGGTGGCTACACCTTC	CASSFRRVGGYTF
TRBV14	few	19	NA	TRBJ1-3	TGTGCCAGCAGCCATCGGGAAGGTCCGGGACGGAGGACAGAAAACACCATATATTTT	CASSHREGPGRRTENTIYF
TRBV28	NA	15	TRBD1	TRBJ1-2	TGTGCCAGCAGGTCAACCTCAGGGGGCGCCTATGGCTACACCTTC	CASRSTSGGAYGYTF
TRBV18	NA	13	TRBD1	TRBJ1-2	TGTGCCAGCTCACCCGGACAGGACTATGGCTACACCTTC	CASSPGQDYGYTF
TRBV12-3/TRBV12-4	NA	12	TRBD1	TRBJ1-5	TGTGCCAGCAGTAACAGGGGTCAGCCCCAGCATTTT	CASSNRGQPQHF
TRBV5-6	NA	15	NA	TRBJ2-2	TGTGCCAGCAGCTTGAGGGGGGGCCCTCCTCGGGAGCTGTTTTTT	CASSLRGGPPRELFF
TRBV15	NA	16	TRBD2	TRBJ2-7	TGTGCCACCAGCAGAGACTTACTAGCGGGAGCCTACGAGCAGTACTTC	CATSRDLLAGAYEQYF
TRBV3-1/TRBV3-2	NA	15	TRBD1	TRBJ2-3	TGTGCCAGCAGCCGTGCCGGGACAGGGACAGATACGCAGTATTTT	CASSRAGTGTDTQYF
TRBV9	NA	16	TRBD2	TRBJ2-5	TGTGCCAGCAGCCCGGGACTAGCGGAGGGGGTAGAGACCCAGTACTTC	CASSPGLAEGVETQYF
TRBV30	NA	15	NA	TRBJ1-3	TGTGCCTGGAGACAGGGTCCCTTCTCTGGAAACACCATATATTTT	CAWRQGPFSGNTIYF
TRBV10-3	NA	14	NA	TRBJ2-7	TGTGCCATCAGTGAGTCGTGGACTACCTACGAGCAGTACTTC	CAISESWTTYEQYF